This TCR beta chain was documented in a study of shared clonotypes between healthy human individuals. Assay: immunoSEQ multiplex PCR; the TCRdb copy retains only in-frame clones and omits some. Among about 1 million clones listed, around 76% were seen once. Findings and limits, study-wide: Generation probability values for non-shared clonotypes were lower than those for clonotypes shared by all four donors. The study generally estimated greater richness for naive than memory subsets.

Regarding this clone: Antigen unknown.

The receptor's source is a man between 18 and 35 years old in good health. Material for sequencing was memory CD4+ T cells sorted from blood. As for subset: CD45RA-negative fraction.

The CDR3 coding sequence is TGCGCCAGCAGCTTGACAGGGAACCAAGAGACCCAGTACTTC. Amino acid sequence: CASSLTGNQETQYF. J is TRBJ2-5 and V is TRBV5-1; TRBD1 is a possible D gene (6 bases). CDR1 and CDR2 (germline): SGHRS, YFSETQ. The V and J ends lost 1 base and 0 bases respectively, with 7 bases between them. The CDR3 runs 14 residues.